Listed below are T cell receptor beta chains from one sample, sequenced in a study of T-cell reconstitution after alpha-beta-depleted transplantation in children. TCRdb reprocessed the PCR reads via MiXCR and lists one record per CDR3 protein. The sample consists of more than 200,000 distinct CDR3 sequences, roughly 8.1% of them appearing once. Sequenced material: PBMCs, mostly from graft donor cells, taken 360 days after TCRalphabeta/CD19-depleted stem cell transplant. These TCRs come from a male patient aged 2-10 years who had a stem cell transplant for acute myeloid leukemia, so the T cells may come from the graft donor. The CDR3 runs from the conserved cysteine through the conserved F or W.

j_call v_call cdr3_aa
TRBJ2-7 TRBV6-5 CASSYRGTTTYEQYF
TRBJ1-3 TRBV7-3 CASSLGGHSGNTIYF
TRBJ2-3 TRBV7-2 CASSVMGGTDTQYF
TRBJ2-6 TRBV5-1 CASSLHLSGANVLTF
TRBJ2-2 TRBV7-3 CASSPRSGRNTGELFF
TRBJ2-5 TRBV20-1 CSAGDWGGETQYF
TRBJ2-3 TRBV18 CASSRFREADTQYF
TRBJ2-5 TRBV6-5 CASSYEAHGGETQYF
TRBJ1-2 TRBV7-2 CASSPGRDGRGYTF
TRBJ2-3 TRBV12-3/TRBV12-4 CASSLVLAVTDTQYF